Below, 29 T cell receptor beta chains from the same sample are listed, as sequenced in a study of OX40 agonist ivuxolimab in advanced cancers. The data were produced by immunoSEQ multiplex PCR, yet TCRdb's version contains in-frame clones alone and is incomplete. The sample yields about 100,000 clones, approximately 89% seen once. The sequences come from CD4+ or CD8+ T cells sorted from blood, collected in a trial of the OX40 agonist ivuxolimab. The receptors derive from an adult with an advanced solid tumor such as melanoma, head and neck, liver or kidney cancer.

The chain uses TRBV19 and TRBJ2-6, with D uncertain. The germline gives CDR1 LNHDA, CDR2 SQIVND (reference sequence). This CDR3 has 16 residues. V lost 0 bases, J lost 0 bases, and 6 bases lay in between. For the CDR3, the DNA is TGTGCCAGTAGTATAGAGTTTAGCTCTGGGGCCAACGTCCTGACTTTC. Its translation is CASSIEFSSGANVLTF.

The CDR3 region has the DNA TGTGCCACCAGCAGAGAAGGGACAGGGGTATACGAGCAGTACTTC. Protein product: CATSREGTGVYEQYF. The chain recombines TRBV15 with TRBJ2-7; 10 nucleotides line up with TRBD1. The CDR3 covers 15 residues. V was clipped by 0 bases and J by 4 bases; unmatched bases: 3. The germline V gene has CDR1 LNHNV and CDR2 YYDKDF (reference sequence).

The rearrangement joins TRBV10-1 to TRBJ1-3; no definite D call. V was pared by 3 bases and J by 0 bases, with 12 bases between. Germline V gives CDR1 WNHNN, CDR2 SYGVQD (reference sequence). The CDR3 extends over 16 amino acids. CDR3 residues: CASSDYRSSSGNTIYF. The CDR3 DNA follows: TGCGCCAGCAGTGACTATAGATCCTCCTCTGGAAACACCATATATTTT.

The V and J genes are TRBV30 and TRBJ1-1; TRBD1 might be the D (5 bases). The CDR3 spans 12 residues. Germline CDR1 and CDR2: GTSNPN and SVGIG (reference sequence). Trimming pared 6 bases from V and 3 bases from J, leaving 11 bases between. This chain's CDR3 is CACYRGDTEAFF. DNA for the CDR3: TGTGCCTGCTACCGAGGGGACACTGAAGCTTTCTTT.

This clone occurred once. This chain uses TRBV7-2 with TRBJ2-7, with 7 bases lining up with TRBD1. The CDR3 covers 14 residues. The trim removed 3 bases at V and 10 bases at J, leaving 12 bases unmatched. Per the germline V gene, CDR1 is SGHTA and CDR2 is FQGNSA. This CDR3 reads CASSLDRMIERQYF. Here the CDR3 DNA reads TGTGCCAGCAGCTTGGACAGGATGATCGAAAGACAGTACTTC.

The rearrangement joins TRBV6-1 to TRBJ2-5, with D tentatively TRBD2 (5 bases). The DNA end favors TRBJ2-7, so the J call may be wrong. This CDR3 comprises 14 residues. CDR1 and CDR2 from the germline V gene are MNHNS and SASEGT. This chain's CDR3 is CASSVGRTSYEQYF. The DNA for the CDR3 is TGTGCCAGCAGTGTTGGACGGACTTCCTACGAGCAGTACTTC.

The gene calls are TRBV10-2 and TRBJ1-1; 8 bases line up with TRBD1. Germline values: CDR1 WSHSY, CDR2 SAAADI. This CDR3 has 11 residues. Germline trimming cut 5 bases from V and 8 bases from J; bases unmatched to any gene: 1. As DNA, the CDR3 is TGCGCCAGCAGTTGGGACAGGGAAGCTTTCTTT. Translated: CASSWDREAFF.

The chain links TRBV11-3 to TRBJ2-2; the D call may be TRBD1 or TRBD2 (5 bases each). The V and J ends lost 2 bases and 3 bases respectively, with 13 bases between them. The CDR3 is 16 residues long. Germline CDR1 SGHNT, CDR2 YENEEA. CDR3 DNA sequence: TGTGCCAGCAGCTTATTCGGGCAGGGAGACACCGGGGAGCTGTTTTTT. Translating it yields CASSLFGQGDTGELFF.

V usage is TRBV6-5 and J usage is TRBJ1-2; D not certain. Trimming removed 0 bases from V and 6 bases from J, with 8 bases in between. Germline-derived CDR1 and CDR2 are MNHEY and SVGAGI. This CDR3 is built from 13 residues. The CDR3, as DNA: TGTGCCAGCAGTTACTCGCGGACCGATGGCTACACCTTC. This sequence encodes CASSYSRTDGYTF.

The V and J genes are TRBV7-2 and TRBJ1-4; no definite D call. The V end lost 5 bases, the J end lost 4 bases, and 8 bases lay between the germline ends. The germline V gene has CDR1 SGHTA and CDR2 FQGNSA. The CDR3 is made up of 13 amino acids. The DNA of the CDR3 is TGTGCCAGCAGCGGGCAGATTAATGAAAAACTGTTTTTT. It specifies CASSGQINEKLFF.

This sequence joins TRBV6-5 and TRBJ1-2, with unresolved D. Trimming pared 2 bases from V and 3 bases from J, leaving 1 base between. CDR1 is MNHEY and CDR2 is SVGAGI in the germline V gene. CDR3 length equals 11 residues. CDR3 nucleotide sequence: TGTGCCAGCAGTTACGACTATGGCTACACCTTC. As protein: CASSYDYGYTF.

This chain uses TRBV13 with TRBJ2-5; perhaps TRBD1 as D (6 bases). This CDR3 region has 16 residues. The V end was cut by 3 bases, the J end by 5 bases, with 19 bases between. Germline CDR1 and CDR2: PRHDT and FYEKMQ (reference sequence). This CDR3 reads CASSLGRDTPRETQYF. The CDR3 nucleotides are TGTGCCAGCAGCTTGGGCCGGGACACCCCGAGGGAGACCCAGTACTTC.

The rearrangement uses TRBV5-4 and TRBJ2-5, with TRBD1 matching 7 bases. From germline, CDR1 is SGHNT and CDR2 YYREEE (reference sequence). This CDR3 region has 14 residues. V was clipped by 0 bases and J by 2 bases; unmatched bases: 1. The CDR3 protein is CASSLADRQETQYF. The CDR3 bases are TGTGCCAGCAGCTTGGCGGACAGGCAAGAGACCCAGTACTTC.

Concerning this clone itself: Other DNA sequences within the sample encode an identical CDR3. The chain employs TRBV5-5 and TRBJ1-1; D gene unclear. V was shortened by 0 bases and J by 2 bases, with 5 bases between the two germline ends. This CDR3 has 13 residues. The V gene's germline CDR1 is SGHKS and CDR2 YYEKEE (reference sequence). The CDR3 sequence: CASSLASNTEAFF. DNA of the CDR3: TGTGCCAGCAGCTTGGCCTCTAACACTGAAGCTTTCTTT.

The chain is built from TRBV10-3 and TRBJ2-1; 12 bases match TRBD2. CDR1 is ENHRY, CDR2 SYGVKD, per germline. This CDR3 is 15 amino acids long. The trim removed 9 bases at V and 7 bases at J, leaving 10 bases unmatched. The CDR3 is CAILRTSGIRNEQFF. Here the CDR3 DNA reads TGTGCCATTCTTAGGACTAGCGGGATAAGGAATGAGCAGTTCTTC.

This chain connects TRBV5-8 to TRBJ1-2; no clear D. With 1 base removed from V and 4 bases from J, the gap between germline ends came to 8 bases. Looked up from germline, CDR1 is SGHTS and CDR2 is YDEGEE. This CDR3 comprises 13 residues. This chain's CDR3 is CASSLTASYGYTF. Here the CDR3 DNA reads TGTGCCAGCAGCTTGACTGCTTCCTATGGCTACACCTTC. The variable domain in full, completed from reference TRBV5-8 and TRBJ1-2, reads EAGVTQSPTHLIKTRGQQATLRCSPISGHTSVYWYQQALGLGLQFLLWYDEGEERNRGNFPPRFSGRQFPNYSSELNVNALELEDSALYLCASSLTASYGYTFGSGTRLTVV.

V gene TRBV5-1 combines with J gene TRBJ2-2, with D unclear. Per germline, CDR1 SGHRS and CDR2 YFSETQ. V was clipped by 4 bases and J by 1 base, with 5 bases between them. The CDR3 has 13 amino acids. CDR3 in amino acids: CASSPMNTGELFF. CDR3 nucleotides: TGCGCCAGCAGCCCAATGAACACCGGGGAGCTGTTTTTT.

This clone was counted once. V and J are TRBV5-4 and TRBJ2-7; 10 bases map to TRBD2. The germline CDR1 and CDR2 sequences are SGHNT and YYREEE (reference sequence). The junction had 4 bases not matched to a gene; V was cut back by 0 bases and J by 4 bases. This CDR3 comprises 15 residues. CDR3 nucleotide sequence: TGTGCCAGCAGCTTGGCCCCAGCGGGAGGGTACGAGCAGTACTTC. Protein sequence: CASSLAPAGGYEQYF.

The chain links TRBV19 to TRBJ2-2; 10 bases fit TRBD2. V was pared by 7 bases and J by 4 bases, with 6 bases of the junction left unmatched. The germline V gene has CDR1 LNHDA and CDR2 SQIVND (reference sequence). This CDR3 comprises 15 residues. CDR3 nucleotide sequence: TGTGCCAGTAATGGGCTAGCGGGAGTCACCGGGGAGCTGTTTTTT. It yields the protein CASNGLAGVTGELFF.

The chain is built from TRBV5-1 and TRBJ1-6; D is undetermined. CDR3 length: 16 amino acids. Trimming pared 4 bases from V and 3 bases from J, leaving 14 bases between. From germline, CDR1 is SGHRS and CDR2 YFSETQ. Here the CDR3 DNA reads TGCGCCAGCAGCCCCGGAGGTGGGAACTATAATTCACCCCTCCACTTT. This codes for CASSPGGGNYNSPLHF.

V and J are TRBV13 and TRBJ1-3; D remains unclear. Per germline, CDR1 PRHDT and CDR2 FYEKMQ (reference sequence). The V gene lost 0 bases and the J gene lost 4 bases, with 4 bases spanning the gap. This CDR3 is 13 amino acids long. CDR3 sequence: CASSLGRGNTIYF. For the CDR3, the DNA is TGTGCCAGCAGCTTAGGGCGCGGAAACACCATATATTTT. Complete variable domain (other parts from reference TRBV13 and TRBJ1-3): AAGVIQSPRHLIKEKRETATLKCYPIPRHDTVYWYQQGPGQDPQFLISFYEKMQSDKGSIPDRFSAQQFSDYHSELNMSSLELGDSALYFCASSLGRGNTIYFGEGSWLTVV.

V usage is TRBV6-1 and J usage is TRBJ1-3, with a possible D match to TRBD1 (6 bases). From germline, CDR1 is MNHNS and CDR2 SASEGT. The V end was cut by 8 bases, the J end by 1 base, with 15 bases between. The CDR3 is made up of 15 amino acids. The CDR3 spells CASAYLQGSGNTIYF. In DNA, the CDR3 is TGTGCCAGCGCTTACTTACAGGGATCTGGAAACACCATATATTTT.

The rearrangement joins TRBV9 to TRBJ1-1; weak D call: TRBD1 (6 bases). V lost 2 bases and J 7 bases, leaving 12 bases between the germline ends. CDR1 is SGDLS and CDR2 is YYNGEE in the germline V gene. The CDR3 is 13 residues long. The CDR3 sequence: CASSVTGSGEAFF. CDR3 DNA: TGTGCCAGCAGCGTCACAGGGTCGGGTGAAGCTTTCTTT. Combining the CDR3 with reference TRBV9 and TRBJ1-1 gives the whole variable domain DSGVTQTPKHLITATGQRVTLRCSPRSGDLSVYWYQQSLDQGLQFLIQYYNGEERAKGNILERFSAQQFPDLHSELNLSSLELGDSALYFCASSVTGSGEAFFGQGTRLTVV.

The V call is TRBV5-6, the J call TRBJ2-7, with D maybe TRBD1 (6 bases). With 1 base removed from V and 5 bases from J, the gap between germline ends came to 13 bases. The CDR3 contains 14 residues. Germline V gene lookup returns CDR1 SGHDT and CDR2 YYEEEE. CDR3 bases: TGTGCCAGCAGCTTGTACAGGGAAAAGAACGAGCAGTACTTC. Translated, it gives CASSLYREKNEQYF.

This chain connects TRBV19 to TRBJ2-2; tentatively, D is TRBD2 (7 bases). The CDR3 runs 16 residues. Trimming shortened V by 4 bases and J by 2 bases, and 14 bases separated the two germline ends. Germline CDR1 is LNHDA and CDR2 is SQIVND (reference sequence). The CDR3 loop reads CASSKGGGPNTGELFF. The CDR3 region has the DNA TGTGCCAGTAGTAAGGGGGGAGGGCCAAACACCGGGGAGCTGTTTTTT.

The chain links TRBV30 to TRBJ1-1; no reliable D call. CDR1 and CDR2 (germline): GTSNPN, SVGIG (reference sequence). With 3 bases removed from V and 0 bases from J, the gap between germline ends came to 11 bases. This CDR3 is 14 amino acids long. The chain's CDR3 is CAWSLEAMNTEAFF. CDR3 nucleotides: TGTGCCTGGAGCCTAGAAGCGATGAACACTGAAGCTTTCTTT.

V gene TRBV2 combines with J gene TRBJ2-3; D possibly uses TRBD1 or TRBD2 (5 bases each). Germline V CDR1 and CDR2: SNHLY, FYNNEI. Deletions cut 4 bases from V and 4 bases from J, with 12 bases between. The CDR3 length is 14 residues. CDR3 sequence: CASSGTGLADTQYF. The CDR3 DNA is TGTGCCAGCAGTGGCACGGGGCTGGCAGATACGCAGTATTTT.

This clone was observed a single time. The CDR3 protein is CASSLNQGLAGVYEQYF. The CDR3 coding sequence is TGTGCCAGCAGTTTAAATCAGGGACTAGCGGGAGTATACGAGCAGTACTTC. The gene calls are TRBV28 and TRBJ2-7, with 14 bases lining up with TRBD2. With 2 bases clipped from V and 4 bases from J, the junction kept 7 bases outside the gene matches. Germline CDR1 reads MDHEN; CDR2 reads SYDVKM. CDR3 length equals 17 residues.

The chain joins TRBV5-6 to TRBJ2-7, with 7 bases identical to TRBD1. CDR1 and CDR2 (germline): SGHDT, YYEEEE. This CDR3 has 15 residues. After removal of 4 bases from V and 2 bases from J, the junction contained 9 bases not matched to a gene. This CDR3 reads CASSPQAGGTYEQYF. The CDR3 bases are TGTGCCAGCAGCCCCCAGGCAGGGGGTACCTACGAGCAGTACTTC.